These T cell receptor beta chains were read from a single sample in a study of T cells in localized non-small cell lung cancer. Data came from immunoSEQ multiplex PCR; TCRdb stores just in-frame clones and leaves some out. Here the sample spans about 72,000 clones, approximately 85% being singletons. The sequencing used peripheral blood, collected before any cancer treatment. The receptors derive from a female donor older than 55 with stage I lung adenocarcinoma. Each CDR3 is given with its conserved first and last residue. A D gene is named only where the DNA matches it firmly. Expanded clones get a size class; other rows say once, few or many, or leave the size out.

.	TRBJ1-2	TRBV27	.	CASSPTPVYGYTF	TGTGCCAGCAGTCCTACCCCCGTCTATGGCTACACCTTC
TRBD1	TRBJ2-5	TRBV19	.	CASSSQTGTGGRETQYF	TGTGCCAGTAGTTCCCAAACAGGGACAGGGGGCCGGGAGACCCAGTACTTC
TRBD2	TRBJ2-7	TRBV5-1	.	CASSWASGANYEQYF	TGCGCCAGCAGCTGGGCCAGCGGGGCGAACTACGAGCAGTACTTC
.	TRBJ2-3	TRBV5-1	.	CASSLTRSTDTQYF	TGCGCCAGCAGCTTAACAAGAAGCACAGATACGCAGTATTTT
.	TRBJ1-3	TRBV18	.	CASSGGAAGNTIYF	TGTGCCAGCTCAGGAGGGGCCGCTGGAAACACCATATATTTT
TRBD1	TRBJ1-2	TRBV16	few	CASSLGQGGVYGYTF	TGTGCCAGCAGCCTGGGACAGGGAGGAGTCTATGGCTACACCTTC
TRBD2	TRBJ2-5	TRBV5-1	.	CASSPSGAQETQYF	TGCGCCAGCAGCCCCAGCGGGGCACAAGAGACCCAGTACTTC
.	TRBJ2-3	TRBV11-2	.	CASSFGSTDTQYF	TGTGCCAGCAGCTTCGGAAGCACAGATACGCAGTATTTT
.	TRBJ2-1	TRBV7-9	.	CASSFGGGGPIF	TGTGCCAGCAGCTTTGGGGGCGGCGGGCCAATCTTC
TRBD1	TRBJ1-5	TRBV5-5	.	CASSPQTGVQPQHF	TGTGCCAGCAGCCCCCAAACAGGGGTTCAGCCCCAGCATTTT
TRBD2	TRBJ2-7	TRBV11-2	.	CASSLPGTRGSYEQYF	TGTGCCAGCAGCTTGCCGGGGACTAGGGGCTCCTACGAGCAGTACTTC
.	TRBJ2-7	TRBV5-1	.	CASSFQYEQYF	TGCGCCAGCAGCTTCCAGTACGAGCAGTACTTC
TRBD1	TRBJ2-7	TRBV19	.	CASSIPGTGAYEQYF	TGTGCCAGTAGTATCCCCGGGACAGGGGCCTACGAGCAGTACTTC
TRBD1	TRBJ2-7	TRBV18	.	CASSRTGGYEQYF	TGTGCCAGCTCGCGGACAGGGGGCTACGAGCAGTACTTC
.	TRBJ2-5	TRBV7-9	once	CASSWVGKGRETQYF	TGTGCCAGCAGCTGGGTAGGGAAGGGTCGAGAGACCCAGTACTTC
TRBD2	TRBJ2-1	TRBV9	.	CASSLGLADEQFF	TGTGCCAGCAGCTTGGGACTAGCGGATGAGCAGTTCTTC
.	TRBJ2-5	TRBV15	.	CATQRAGKGQETQYF	TGTGCCACCCAGCGGGCAGGGAAGGGCCAAGAGACCCAGTACTTC
.	TRBJ1-1	TRBV11-1	.	CASSLDLRNTEAFF	TGTGCCAGCAGCTTAGATTTGCGGAACACTGAAGCTTTCTTT
.	TRBJ2-7	TRBV10-2	.	CASSERLDGYEQYF	TGCGCCAGCAGTGAGAGGCTAGACGGTTACGAGCAGTACTTC
.	TRBJ2-3	TRBV9	.	CASSDRRRGSTDTQYF	TGTGCCAGCAGCGATAGGAGGAGGGGGAGCACAGATACGCAGTATTTT
.	TRBJ2-7	TRBV2	.	CASSDYEQYF	TGTGCCAGCAGTGACTACGAGCAGTACTTC
.	TRBJ1-5	TRBV7-8	.	CASSLAVGNQPQHF	TGTGCCAGCAGCTTAGCTGTAGGCAATCAGCCCCAGCATTTT
TRBD1	TRBJ2-5	TRBV30	.	CAWSKGQGLAQYF	TGTGCCTGGAGCAAGGGACAGGGTTTGGCCCAGTACTTC
.	TRBJ2-5	TRBV6-5	.	CASSSLGASTGTQYF	TGTGCCAGCAGTTCCCTAGGGGCCTCCACGGGCACCCAGTACTTC
.	TRBJ1-2	TRBV10-3	few	CAISIDSNYGYTF	TGTGCCATCAGTATAGACAGTAACTATGGCTACACCTTC
TRBD1	TRBJ2-7	TRBV27	.	CASSAPGQAGNEQYF	TGTGCCAGCAGCGCCCCGGGACAGGCGGGCAACGAGCAGTACTTC
.	TRBJ2-2	TRBV5-1	.	CASSLFGREGTGELFF	TGCGCCAGCAGCTTGTTCGGCCGTGAGGGAACCGGGGAGCTGTTTTTT
.	TRBJ2-7	TRBV2	.	CASTSGQNYEQYF	TGTGCCAGCACTTCCGGACAGAATTACGAGCAGTACTTC
TRBD1	TRBJ1-4	TRBV6-5	.	CASKIWTGDEKLFF	TGTGCCAGCAAGATCTGGACAGGGGATGAAAAACTGTTTTTT
.	TRBJ1-5	TRBV5-8	.	CASSLSVEPQHF	TGTGCCAGCAGCTTGTCGGTGGAGCCCCAGCATTTT
TRBD1	TRBJ1-5	TRBV28	.	CASSSQGGRQPQHF	TGTGCCAGCAGTTCCCAGGGGGGGCGCCAGCCCCAGCATTTT
TRBD1	TRBJ2-7	TRBV11-1	.	CASSRQTGSSYEQYF	TGTGCCAGCAGCAGACAGACAGGGAGCTCCTACGAGCAGTACTTC
.	TRBJ2-6	TRBV21-1	.	CASSSRTSGANVLTF	TGTGCCAGCAGCAGCCGGACATCTGGGGCCAACGTCCTGACTTTC
.	TRBJ1-5	TRBV25-1	.	CASSMGNQPQHF	TGTGCCAGCAGTATGGGGAATCAGCCCCAGCATTTT
TRBD2	TRBJ2-7	TRBV14	.	CASSPRLAGPASYEQYF	TGTGCCAGCAGCCCCCGACTAGCGGGGCCAGCTTCCTACGAGCAGTACTTC
TRBD2	TRBJ2-7	TRBV6-5	.	CASSYLGTSGNEQYF	TGTGCCAGCAGTTACCTAGGGACTAGCGGGAACGAGCAGTACTTC